This T cell receptor (beta chain) is from a study of CD8 T cells in ankylosing spondylitis. Study results and limitations: Among TCR beta sequences, a motif of eight highly homologous variants appeared characteristic of ankylosing spondylitis blood. Disease-linked clones were found to be CD8+ and relatively rare in peripheral blood.

This clonotype was detected only a few times. The antigen is unknown. TCRdb called the 5' RACE reads again in MiXCR, with one record for every CDR3 protein. There are about 220,000 distinct CDR3 sequences in the sample; 15% to 20% occur only once, and about 44% lies in the top ten. Trimming pared 3 bases from V and 4 bases from J, leaving 9 bases between. The CDR3 is 14 residues long. Germline V CDR1 and CDR2: KGHDR, SFDVKD. Sequencing was carried out using blood, either unsorted or a sorted T cell fraction (not recorded which). This TCR came from a male donor with ankylosing spondylitis. V and J are TRBV24-1 and TRBJ1-5, with D possibly being TRBD1 (5 bases). The CDR3: CATSDPGGNQPQHF. CDR3 sequence (DNA): TGTGCCACCAGTGATCCGGGGGGAAATCAGCCCCAGCATTTT.